This TCR beta chain was recovered during a study of shared clonotypes between healthy human individuals. Study-wide results and limits: Generally, estimated richness proved larger in naive subsets than it did in memory subsets.

The V and J ends lost 1 base and 8 bases, in that order; junction bases with no gene match: 6. Germline V CDR1 and CDR2: MGHRA, YSYEKL. The CDR3 has 15 amino acids. The data were produced by immunoSEQ multiplex PCR, yet TCRdb's version contains in-frame clones alone and is incomplete. The table records 1.6 million or so clones, less than 99% of them present only once. Adult donors, all healthy and HIV-negative, had no recent acute infections or vaccinations. In the case of this clone: What it recognizes is unknown.

The chain combines TRBV4-1 with TRBJ2-1; 9 bases match TRBD1. The sample taken for sequencing was naive CD4+ T cells sorted from blood. Subset reported: CD45RA+ positively selected. The sequence was collected from a man aged 25-45 years in good health. The CDR3: CASSQADRGRDEQFF. The DNA for the CDR3 is TGCGCCAGCAGCCAAGCCGACAGGGGGAGGGATGAGCAGTTCTTC.